Reported below is one TCR beta chain. Its antigen remains unknown. Genomic DNA of each subset was evenly split across several immunoSEQ plates. The method was immunoSEQ multiplex PCR; TCRdb's version includes in-frame clones alone and lacks a portion of them. The repertoire includes about 2 million clones, over 85% of them detected once, and 0.13% sits in the top ten. The germline CDR1 and CDR2 sequences are SGDLS and YYNGEE. Trimming removed 0 bases at V and 7 bases at J, with 8 bases between. CDR3 size: 13 residues. The donors, healthy adults who were HIV-negative, had experienced no recent acute infections or vaccinations. This specimen comes from a study of shared clonotypes between healthy human individuals. General observations from the study: Some naive CD4 clonotypes, roughly 5%, turned up in common across four donors.

Source material: naive CD4+ T cells sorted from blood. Subset defined: CD45RA+ positively selected. This clonotype was sampled from a man younger than 35 in good health. This rearrangement joins TRBV9 to TRBJ2-1, with D perhaps TRBD1 (6 bases). DNA for the CDR3: TGTGCCAGCAGCGTAGGAGGGGGTAATGAGCAGTTCTTC. Its translation is CASSVGGGNEQFF.